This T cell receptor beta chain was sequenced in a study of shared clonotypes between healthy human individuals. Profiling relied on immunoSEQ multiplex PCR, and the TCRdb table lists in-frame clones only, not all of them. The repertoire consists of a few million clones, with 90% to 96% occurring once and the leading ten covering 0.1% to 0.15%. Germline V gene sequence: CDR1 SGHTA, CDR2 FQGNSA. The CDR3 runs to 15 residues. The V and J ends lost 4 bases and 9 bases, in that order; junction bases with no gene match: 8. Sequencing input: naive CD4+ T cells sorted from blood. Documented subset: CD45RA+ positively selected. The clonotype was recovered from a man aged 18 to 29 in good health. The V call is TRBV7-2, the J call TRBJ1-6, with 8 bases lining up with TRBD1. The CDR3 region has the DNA TGTGCCAGCAGCTCGTACAGGGGGTCGAGTTCACCCCTCCACTTT. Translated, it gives CASSSYRGSSSPLHF.